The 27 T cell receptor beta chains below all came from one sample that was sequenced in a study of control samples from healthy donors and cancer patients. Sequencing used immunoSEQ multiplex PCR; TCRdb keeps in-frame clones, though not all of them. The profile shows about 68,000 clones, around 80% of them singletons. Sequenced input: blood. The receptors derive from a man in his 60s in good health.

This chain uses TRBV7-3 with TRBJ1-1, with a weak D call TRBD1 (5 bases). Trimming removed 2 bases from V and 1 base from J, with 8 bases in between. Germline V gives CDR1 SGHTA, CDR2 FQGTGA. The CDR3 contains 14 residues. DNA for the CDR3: TGTGCCAGCAGCTTATTAGGGGCGAACACTGAAGCTTTCTTT. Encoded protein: CASSLLGANTEAFF. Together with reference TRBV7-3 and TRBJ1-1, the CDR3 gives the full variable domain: GAGVSQTPSNKVTEKGKYVELRCDPISGHTALYWYRQSLGQGPEFLIYFQGTGAADDSGLPNDRFFAVRPEGSVSTLKIQRTERGDSAVYLCASSLLGANTEAFFGQGTRLTVV.

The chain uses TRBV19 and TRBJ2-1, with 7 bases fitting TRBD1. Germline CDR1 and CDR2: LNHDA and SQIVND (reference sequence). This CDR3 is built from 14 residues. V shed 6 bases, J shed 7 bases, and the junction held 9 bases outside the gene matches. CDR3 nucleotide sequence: TGTGCCAGTAGACAGACAGGGAGAGTGAATGAGCAGTTCTTC. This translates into CASRQTGRVNEQFF.

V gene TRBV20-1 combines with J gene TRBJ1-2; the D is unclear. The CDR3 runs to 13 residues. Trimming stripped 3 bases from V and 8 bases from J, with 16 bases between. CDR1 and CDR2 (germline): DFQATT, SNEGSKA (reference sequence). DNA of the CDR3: TGCAGTGCTAGTGTGTTTACGAGTTCCGGCTACACCTTC. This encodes CSASVFTSSGYTF.

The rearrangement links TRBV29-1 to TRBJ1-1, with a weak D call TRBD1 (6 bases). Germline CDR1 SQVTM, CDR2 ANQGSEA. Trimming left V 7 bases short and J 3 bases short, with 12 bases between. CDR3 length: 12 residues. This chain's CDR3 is CSAAPGDTEAFF. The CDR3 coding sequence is TGCAGCGCCGCACCAGGGGACACTGAAGCTTTCTTT.

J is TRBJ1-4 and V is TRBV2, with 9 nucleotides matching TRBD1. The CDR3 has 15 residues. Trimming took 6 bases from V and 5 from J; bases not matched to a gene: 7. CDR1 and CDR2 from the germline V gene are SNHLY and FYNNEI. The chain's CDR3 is CASSRSGQGNEKLFF. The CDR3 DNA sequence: TGTGCCAGCAGCAGATCGGGACAGGGCAATGAAAAACTGTTTTTT.

The CDR3 sequence: CASSLGWPRTDTQYF. The CDR3 DNA reads as TGTGCCAGCAGCTTAGGGTGGCCCCGCACAGATACGCAGTATTTT. The V call is TRBV7-9, the J call TRBJ2-3; D remains ambiguous. The V gene lost 1 base and the J gene lost 1 base, with 9 bases spanning the gap. The CDR3 sequence is 15 residues long. Germline CDR1 reads SEHNR; CDR2 reads FQNEAQ (reference sequence).

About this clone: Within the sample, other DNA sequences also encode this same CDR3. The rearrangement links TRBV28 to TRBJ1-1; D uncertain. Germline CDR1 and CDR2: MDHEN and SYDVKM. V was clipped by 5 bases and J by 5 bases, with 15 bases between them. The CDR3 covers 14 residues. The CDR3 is CASSQMELGTEAFF. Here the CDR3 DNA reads TGTGCCAGCAGTCAAATGGAACTGGGTACTGAAGCTTTCTTT.

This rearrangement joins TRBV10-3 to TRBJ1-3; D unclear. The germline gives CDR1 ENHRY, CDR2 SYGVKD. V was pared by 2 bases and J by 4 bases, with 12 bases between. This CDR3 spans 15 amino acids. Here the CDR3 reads CAISEGVAGGNTIYF. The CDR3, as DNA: TGTGCCATCAGTGAGGGGGTCGCGGGGGGAAACACCATATATTTT.

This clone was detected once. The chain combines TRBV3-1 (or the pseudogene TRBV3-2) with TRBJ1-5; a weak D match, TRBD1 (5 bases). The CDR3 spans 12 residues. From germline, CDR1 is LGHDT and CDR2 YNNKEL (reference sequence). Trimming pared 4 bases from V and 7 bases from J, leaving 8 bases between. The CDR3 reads CASSRWGQPQHF. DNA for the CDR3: TGTGCCAGCAGCCGTTGGGGGCAGCCCCAGCATTTT.

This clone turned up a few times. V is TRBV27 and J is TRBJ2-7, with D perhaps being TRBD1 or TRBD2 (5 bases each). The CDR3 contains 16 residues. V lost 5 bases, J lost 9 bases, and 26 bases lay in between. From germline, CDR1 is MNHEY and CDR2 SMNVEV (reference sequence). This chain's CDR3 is CASSARRDGFLVGQYF. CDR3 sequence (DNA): TGTGCCAGCAGTGCACGCCGGGACGGCTTTTTGGTCGGGCAGTACTTC.

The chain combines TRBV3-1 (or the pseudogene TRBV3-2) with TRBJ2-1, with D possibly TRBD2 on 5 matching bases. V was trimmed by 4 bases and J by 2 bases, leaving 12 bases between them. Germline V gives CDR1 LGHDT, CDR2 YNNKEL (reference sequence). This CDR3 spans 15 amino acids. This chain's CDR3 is CASSRASRTYNEQFF. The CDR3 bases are TGTGCCAGCAGCCGGGCTAGCAGAACCTACAATGAGCAGTTCTTC.

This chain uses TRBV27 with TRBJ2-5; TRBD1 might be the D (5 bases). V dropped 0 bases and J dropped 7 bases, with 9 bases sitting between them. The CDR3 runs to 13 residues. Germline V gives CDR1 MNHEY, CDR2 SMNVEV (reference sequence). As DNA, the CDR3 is TGTGCCAGCAGTTTATCGCAGGGTGGGACCCAGTACTTC. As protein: CASSLSQGGTQYF.

CDR3: CASSHGTSGNEQFF. The CDR3 nucleotides read TGTGCCAGCAGTCACGGGACTAGCGGCAATGAGCAGTTCTTC. This chain uses TRBV6-6 with TRBJ2-1; 11 bases are shared with TRBD2. The CDR3 extends over 14 amino acids. With V trimmed by 5 bases and J by 6 bases, 3 bases remained unmatched. Germline-derived CDR1 and CDR2 are MNHNY and SVGAGI (reference sequence).

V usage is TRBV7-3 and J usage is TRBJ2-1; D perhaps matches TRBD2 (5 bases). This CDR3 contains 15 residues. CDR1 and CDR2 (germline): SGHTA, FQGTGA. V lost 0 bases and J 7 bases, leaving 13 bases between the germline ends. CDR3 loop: CASSLTAATQNEQFF. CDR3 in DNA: TGTGCCAGCAGCTTAACAGCGGCGACCCAAAATGAGCAGTTCTTC. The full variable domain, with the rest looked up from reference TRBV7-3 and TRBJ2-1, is GAGVSQTPSNKVTEKGKYVELRCDPISGHTALYWYRQSLGQGPEFLIYFQGTGAADDSGLPNDRFFAVRPEGSVSTLKIQRTERGDSAVYLCASSLTAATQNEQFFGPGTRLTVL.

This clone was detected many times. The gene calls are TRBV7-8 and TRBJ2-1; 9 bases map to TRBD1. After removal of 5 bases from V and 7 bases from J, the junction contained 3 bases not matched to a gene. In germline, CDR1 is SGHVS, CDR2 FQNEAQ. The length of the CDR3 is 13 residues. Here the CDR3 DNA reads TGTGCCAGCAGCACGGACAGGGGAAATGAGCAGTTCTTC. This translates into CASSTDRGNEQFF.

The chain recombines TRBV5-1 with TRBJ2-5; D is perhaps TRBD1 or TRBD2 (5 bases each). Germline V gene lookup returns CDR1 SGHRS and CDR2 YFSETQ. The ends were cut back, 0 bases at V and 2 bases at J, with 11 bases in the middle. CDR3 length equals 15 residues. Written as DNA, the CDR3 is TGCGCCAGCAGCTTGGCGCAGGGACCGCAAGAGACCCAGTACTTC. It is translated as CASSLAQGPQETQYF.

The CDR3 region is CSAARDRRQYF. CDR3 nucleotide sequence: TGCAGCGCCGCTAGGGACAGAAGGCAGTATTTT. The chain recombines TRBV20-1 with TRBJ2-3, with TRBD1 identical over 7 bases. CDR1 DFQATT and CDR2 SNEGSKA come from the germline V gene (reference sequence). This CDR3 has 11 residues.

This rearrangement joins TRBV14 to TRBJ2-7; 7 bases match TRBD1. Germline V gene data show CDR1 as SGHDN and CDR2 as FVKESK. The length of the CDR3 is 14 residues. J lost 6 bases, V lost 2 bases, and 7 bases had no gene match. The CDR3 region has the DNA TGTGCCAGCAGCCAACTAGGGGGCGCGGGCGAGCAGTACTTC. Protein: CASSQLGGAGEQYF.

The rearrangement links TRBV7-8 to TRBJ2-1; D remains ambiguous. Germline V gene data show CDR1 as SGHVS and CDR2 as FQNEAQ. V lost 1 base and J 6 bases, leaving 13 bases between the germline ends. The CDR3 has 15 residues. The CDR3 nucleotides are TGTGCCAGCAGCTTAGGAGCCTCCAAGGTCAATGAGCAGTTCTTC. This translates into CASSLGASKVNEQFF.

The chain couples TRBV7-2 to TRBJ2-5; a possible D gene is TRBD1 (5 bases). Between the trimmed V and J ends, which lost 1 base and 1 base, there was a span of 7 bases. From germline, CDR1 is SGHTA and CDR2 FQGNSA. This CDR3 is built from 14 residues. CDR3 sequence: CASSLVGLQETQYF. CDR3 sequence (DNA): TGTGCCAGCAGCTTAGTGGGGCTCCAAGAGACCCAGTACTTC.

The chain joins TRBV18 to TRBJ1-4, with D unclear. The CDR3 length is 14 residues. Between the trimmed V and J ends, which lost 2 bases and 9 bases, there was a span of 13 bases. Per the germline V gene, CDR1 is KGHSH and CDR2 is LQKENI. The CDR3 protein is CASSPTQDSKKLFF. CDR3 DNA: TGTGCCAGCTCACCAACTCAGGACTCCAAAAAACTGTTTTTT.

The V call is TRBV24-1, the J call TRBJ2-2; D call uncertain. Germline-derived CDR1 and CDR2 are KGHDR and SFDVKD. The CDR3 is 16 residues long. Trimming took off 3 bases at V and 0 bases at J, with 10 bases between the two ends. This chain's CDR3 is CATSDRRNANTGELFF. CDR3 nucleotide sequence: TGTGCCACCAGTGATAGACGGAACGCGAACACCGGGGAGCTGTTTTTT.

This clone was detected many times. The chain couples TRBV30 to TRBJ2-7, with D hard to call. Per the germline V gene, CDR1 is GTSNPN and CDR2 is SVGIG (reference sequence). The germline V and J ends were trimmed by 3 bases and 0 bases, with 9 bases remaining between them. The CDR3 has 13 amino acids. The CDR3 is CAWSVSTSYEQYF. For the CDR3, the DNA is TGTGCCTGGAGCGTGTCGACCTCCTACGAGCAGTACTTC.

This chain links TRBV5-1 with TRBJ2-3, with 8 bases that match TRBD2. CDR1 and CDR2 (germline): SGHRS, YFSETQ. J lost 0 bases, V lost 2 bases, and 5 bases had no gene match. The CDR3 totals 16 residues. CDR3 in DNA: TGCGCCAGCAGCTTCCTAGCGGGTCTGAGCACAGATACGCAGTATTTT. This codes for CASSFLAGLSTDTQYF.

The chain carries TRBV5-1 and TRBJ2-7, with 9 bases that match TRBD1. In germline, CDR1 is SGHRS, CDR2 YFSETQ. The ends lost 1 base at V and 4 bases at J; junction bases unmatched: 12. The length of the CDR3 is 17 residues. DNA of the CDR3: TGCGCCAGCAGCTTGAACGGACAGGGGAGGGTCCGTTACGAGCAGTACTTC. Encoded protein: CASSLNGQGRVRYEQYF.

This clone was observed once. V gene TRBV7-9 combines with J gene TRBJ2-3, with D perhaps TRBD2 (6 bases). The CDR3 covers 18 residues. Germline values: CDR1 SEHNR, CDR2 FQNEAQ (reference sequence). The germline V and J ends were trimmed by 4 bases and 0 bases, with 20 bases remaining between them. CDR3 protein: CASSSRMLLALSTDTQYF. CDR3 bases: TGTGCCAGCAGCTCCAGGATGCTACTAGCCCTAAGCACAGATACGCAGTATTTT. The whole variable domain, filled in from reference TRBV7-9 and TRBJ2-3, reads DTGVSQNPRHKITKRGQNVTFRCDPISEHNRLYWYRQTLGQGPEFLTYFQNEAQLEKSRLLSDRFSAERPKGSFSTLEIQRTEQGDSAMYLCASSSRMLLALSTDTQYFGPGTRLTVL.

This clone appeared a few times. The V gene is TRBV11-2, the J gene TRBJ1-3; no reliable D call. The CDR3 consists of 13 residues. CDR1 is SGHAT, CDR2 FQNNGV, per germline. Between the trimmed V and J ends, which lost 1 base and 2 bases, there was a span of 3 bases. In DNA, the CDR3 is TGTGCCAGCAGCTTAGGGGCTGGAAACACCATATATTTT. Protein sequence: CASSLGAGNTIYF.